This T cell receptor (beta chain) came from a study of T-cell memory formation after mild COVID-19. Study findings and constraints: Pre-infection memory showed some responding clones, and this suggested that cross-reactive memory joined. Later expanders leaned toward CD4+, whereas clones contracting from day 15 to 85 were balanced CD4/CD8.

Germline CDR1 and CDR2: SNHLY and FYNNEI. Deletions cut 7 bases from V and 4 bases from J, with 10 bases between. The CDR3 contains 12 residues. As to this clonotype: The antigen is unknown.

Using constant-segment primers, 5'RACE produced TCR alpha and TCR beta cDNA libraries carrying sample barcodes and UMIs. TCRdb analysed the 5' RACE reads with MiXCR anew, one entry per CDR3 protein. Here the sample spans about 350,000 distinct CDR3 sequences, roughly 15% being singletons. J is TRBJ1-2 and V is TRBV2; TRBD1 might be the D (5 bases). The clonotype comes from a man aged 18 to 30 who had mild COVID-19 (a few samples of this study predate the infection). Cell type and time point are not known. What was sequenced was PBMCs or a T cell subset sorted from them (not recorded which). The CDR3 protein is CASIRQGYGYTF. The CDR3 DNA follows: TGTGCCAGCATCCGTCAGGGCTATGGCTACACCTTC. Filled out from reference TRBV2 and TRBJ1-2, the complete variable domain reads EPEVTQTPSHQVTQMGQEVILRCVPISNHLYFYWYRQILGQKVEFLVSFYNNEISEKSEIFDDQFSVERPDGSNFTLKIRSTKLEDSAMYFCASIRQGYGYTFGSGTRLTVV.